This T cell receptor beta chain was recovered during a study of blood T cells in healthy people across ages. Study at large: Per two T cells, template switching captured roughly one barcoded beta molecule.

Russia was home to the donors, healthy Caucasian individuals aged roughly 6 to 90. A word on this clonotype: Its matching antigen is unknown. A clone one base away is much larger, so this may be a read error.

PCR was performed a second time for 7 to 11 cycles using a sample-barcoded 5' primer and a J-beta primer mix. There were at least 2.5 million CDR3-containing paired-end reads obtained from each sample. Via MiXCR, TCRdb re-called the 5' RACE reads, giving one row per CDR3 protein. The data hold about 1.1 million distinct CDR3 sequences, with 35% to 40% observed a single time. Study observations and caveats: Unsorted PBMCs blocked a conclusive comparison of naive and antigen-experienced cells.

The CDR3 runs 12 residues. Germline V gene sequence: CDR1 MGHRA, CDR2 YSYEKL. V is TRBV4-1 and J is TRBJ2-3; D not resolved. The origin of this receptor is a man aged 18 to 30 in good health. The specimen sequenced was blood. The CDR3 protein is CANSPPRDTQYF. CDR3 coding DNA: TGCGCCAACAGCCCCCCTCGGGATACGCAGTATTTT.